The 9 T cell receptor beta chains given below trace back to one sample, sequenced in a study of CD8 T cells in ankylosing spondylitis. No antigen has been assigned to these receptors. TCRdb reprocessed the 5' RACE reads via MiXCR and lists one record per CDR3 protein. This sample yields about 700,000 distinct CDR3 sequences, of which under 20% are seen a single time; under 20% belongs to the top ten. General study results and limits: Ankylosing spondylitis blood seemed to carry a telltale TCR beta motif made of seven or eight highly homologous variants.

The sample taken for sequencing was blood, either unsorted or a sorted T cell fraction (not recorded which). The receptors shown here come from a male donor with ankylosing spondylitis.

The chain is built from TRBV2 and TRBJ2-3, with TRBD2 identical over 8 bases. The CDR3 is made up of 16 amino acids. From germline, CDR1 is SNHLY and CDR2 FYNNEI. V was clipped by 5 bases and J by 4 bases; unmatched bases: 11. The CDR3 nucleotides are TGTGCCAGCAGTCGTCGGGCTAGCGGGCACCCAGATACGCAGTATTTT. It translates to CASSRRASGHPDTQYF.

Only a few counts were recorded for this clonotype. This rearrangement joins TRBV12-3 or TRBV12-4 to TRBJ1-2; D remains ambiguous. The CDR3 consists of 13 residues. Trimming stripped 4 bases from V and 8 bases from J, with 14 bases between. DNA of the CDR3: TGTGCCAGCAGTTCTTTCGGTCAGTCCGGCTACACCTTC. Protein sequence: CASSSFGQSGYTF.

The chain employs TRBV3-1 and TRBJ1-2, with 7 bases fitting TRBD1. The V gene end was trimmed by 4 bases and the J gene end by 4 bases; junction bases not matched to a gene: 9. This CDR3 has 15 residues. CDR1 is LGHDT, CDR2 YNNKEL, per germline (reference sequence). The DNA of the CDR3 is TGTGCCAGCAGCCCCCCCGGGACAGCGGTCTATGGCTACACCTTC. Residues: CASSPPGTAVYGYTF.

The chain employs TRBV5-6 and TRBJ2-5; 12 bases map to TRBD2. J lost 4 bases, V lost 6 bases, and 7 bases had no gene match. Germline V gene lookup returns CDR1 SGHDT and CDR2 YYEEEE. This CDR3 contains 15 residues. The CDR3 here is CASTPPSGGAETQYF. The CDR3 DNA is TGTGCCAGCACCCCACCTAGCGGGGGGGCAGAGACCCAGTACTTC.

The chain recombines TRBV29-1 with TRBJ2-3; D unresolved. Per germline, CDR1 SQVTM and CDR2 ANQGSEA. The V end lost 5 bases, the J end lost 0 bases, and 9 bases lay between the germline ends. The CDR3 consists of 13 residues. CDR3 residues: CSVFGLSTDTQYF. The CDR3 coding sequence is TGCAGCGTTTTCGGATTAAGCACAGATACGCAGTATTTT.

This clonotype was detected only a few times. The V call is TRBV2, the J call TRBJ2-3, with D unclear. Germline-derived CDR1 and CDR2 are SNHLY and FYNNEI. The CDR3 runs to 16 residues. V shed 5 bases and J shed 4 bases, with 19 bases lying between them. This CDR3 reads CASSYKGWSGPDTQYF. The CDR3 bases are TGTGCCAGCAGTTACAAGGGTTGGAGTGGGCCAGATACGCAGTATTTT. The variable domain in full, with the rest retrieved from reference TRBV2 and TRBJ2-3, is EPEVTQTPSHQVTQMGQEVILRCVPISNHLYFYWYRQILGQKVEFLVSFYNNEISEKSEIFDDQFSVERPDGSNFTLKIRSTKLEDSAMYFCASSYKGWSGPDTQYFGPGTRLTVL.

The gene calls are TRBV5-1 and TRBJ1-2, with 10 bases matching TRBD1. Germline lookup yields CDR1 SGHRS and CDR2 YFSETQ. J gave up 2 bases and V 4 bases, and 11 bases lay outside the gene matches. The CDR3 spans 17 residues. As DNA, the CDR3 is TGCGCCAGCAGCCCCCGGGACAGGGGACCTGGAAACTATGGCTACACCTTC. Translated: CASSPRDRGPGNYGYTF.

Only a few counts were recorded for this clonotype. The V call is TRBV7-9, the J call TRBJ2-5; no clear D gene. CDR3 length: 15 amino acids. Per the germline V gene, CDR1 is SEHNR and CDR2 is FQNEAQ (reference sequence). The V gene lost 1 base and the J gene lost 3 bases, with 12 bases spanning the gap. CDR3 region: CASSLVNGRKETQYF. Written as DNA, the CDR3 is TGTGCCAGCAGCTTAGTCAATGGAAGAAAAGAGACCCAGTACTTC.

This clonotype was seen only a few times. V and J are TRBV12-5 and TRBJ1-1; D ambiguous. From germline, CDR1 is LGHNT and CDR2 FRNRAP. V lost 5 bases and J lost 6, with 16 bases in between. The CDR3 is 14 amino acids. This CDR3 is CASGADPPDAEAFF. The CDR3 DNA is TGTGCTAGTGGTGCAGACCCGCCGGACGCTGAAGCTTTCTTT.